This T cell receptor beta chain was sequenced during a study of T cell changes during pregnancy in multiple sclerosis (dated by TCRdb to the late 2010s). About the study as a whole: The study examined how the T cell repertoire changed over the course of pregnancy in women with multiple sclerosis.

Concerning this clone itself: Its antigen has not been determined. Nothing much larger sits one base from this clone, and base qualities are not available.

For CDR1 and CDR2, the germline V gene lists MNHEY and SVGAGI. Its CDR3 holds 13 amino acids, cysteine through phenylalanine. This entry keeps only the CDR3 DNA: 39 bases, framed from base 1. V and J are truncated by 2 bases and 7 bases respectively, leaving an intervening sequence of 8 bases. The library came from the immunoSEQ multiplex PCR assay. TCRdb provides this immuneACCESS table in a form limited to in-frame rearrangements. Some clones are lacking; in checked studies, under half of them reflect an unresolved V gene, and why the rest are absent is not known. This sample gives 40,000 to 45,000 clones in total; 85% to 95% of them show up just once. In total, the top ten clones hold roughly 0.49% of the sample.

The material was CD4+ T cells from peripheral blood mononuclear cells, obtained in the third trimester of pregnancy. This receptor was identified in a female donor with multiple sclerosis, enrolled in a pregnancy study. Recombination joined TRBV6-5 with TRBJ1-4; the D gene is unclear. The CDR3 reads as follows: CASSYERGEKLFF. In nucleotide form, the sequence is TGTGCCAGCAGTTACGAGCGGGGTGAAAAACTGTTTTTT.